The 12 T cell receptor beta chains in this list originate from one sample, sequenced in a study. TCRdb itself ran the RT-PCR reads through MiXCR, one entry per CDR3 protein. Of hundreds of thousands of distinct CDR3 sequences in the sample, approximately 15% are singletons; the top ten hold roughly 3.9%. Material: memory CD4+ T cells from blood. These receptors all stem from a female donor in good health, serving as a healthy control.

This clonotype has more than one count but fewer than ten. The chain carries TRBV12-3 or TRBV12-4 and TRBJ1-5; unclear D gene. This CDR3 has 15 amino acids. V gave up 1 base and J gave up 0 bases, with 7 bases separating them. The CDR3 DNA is TGTGCCAGCAGTTTAGAGTTGTATAGCAATCAGCCCCAGCATTTT. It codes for CASSLELYSNQPQHF.

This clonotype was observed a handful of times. The CDR3 nucleotides read TGTGCCAGCAGCCTGAGTGGGACAGGTGTGTTCTTC. Amino acids: CASSLSGTGVFF. V is TRBV3-1 and J is TRBJ2-1; 8 bases match TRBD1. The germline V gene encodes CDR1 LGHDT and CDR2 YNNKEL (reference sequence). V was pared by 4 bases and J by 15 bases, with 8 bases of the junction left unmatched. The CDR3 runs to 12 residues.

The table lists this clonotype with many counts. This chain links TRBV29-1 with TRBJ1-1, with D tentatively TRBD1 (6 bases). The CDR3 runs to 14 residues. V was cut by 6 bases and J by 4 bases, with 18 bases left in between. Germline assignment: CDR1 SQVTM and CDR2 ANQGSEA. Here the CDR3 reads CSVNEGGLTTEAFF. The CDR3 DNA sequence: TGCAGCGTCAACGAGGGGGGCCTGACCACTGAAGCTTTCTTT.

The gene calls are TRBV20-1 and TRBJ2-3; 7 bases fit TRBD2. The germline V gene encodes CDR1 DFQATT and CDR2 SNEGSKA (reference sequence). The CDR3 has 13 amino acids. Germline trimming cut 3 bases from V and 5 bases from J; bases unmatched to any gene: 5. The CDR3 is CSARREWEDTQYF. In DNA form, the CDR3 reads TGCAGTGCTAGGCGGGAGTGGGAAGATACGCAGTATTTT.

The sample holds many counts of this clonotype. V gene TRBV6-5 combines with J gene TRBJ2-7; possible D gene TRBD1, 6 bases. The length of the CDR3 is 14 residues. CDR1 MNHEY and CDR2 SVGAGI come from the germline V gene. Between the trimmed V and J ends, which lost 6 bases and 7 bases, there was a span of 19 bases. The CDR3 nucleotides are TGTGCCAGCAGCTCTATCCGGGACATAGTGGAGCAGTACTTC. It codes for CASSSIRDIVEQYF.

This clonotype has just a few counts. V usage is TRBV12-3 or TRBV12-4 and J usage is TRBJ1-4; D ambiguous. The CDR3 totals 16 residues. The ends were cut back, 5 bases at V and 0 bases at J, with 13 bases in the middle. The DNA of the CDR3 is TGTGCCAGCAGTCCCCCTTTTTGGGCAACTAATGAAAAACTGTTTTTT. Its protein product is CASSPPFWATNEKLFF.

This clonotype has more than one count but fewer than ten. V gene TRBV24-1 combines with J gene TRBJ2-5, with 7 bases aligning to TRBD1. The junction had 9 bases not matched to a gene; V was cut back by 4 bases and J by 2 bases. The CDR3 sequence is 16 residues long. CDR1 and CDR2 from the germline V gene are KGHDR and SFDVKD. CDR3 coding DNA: TGTGCCACCAGTGAACAATCGGACAGGACACAAGAGACCCAGTACTTC. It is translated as CATSEQSDRTQETQYF.

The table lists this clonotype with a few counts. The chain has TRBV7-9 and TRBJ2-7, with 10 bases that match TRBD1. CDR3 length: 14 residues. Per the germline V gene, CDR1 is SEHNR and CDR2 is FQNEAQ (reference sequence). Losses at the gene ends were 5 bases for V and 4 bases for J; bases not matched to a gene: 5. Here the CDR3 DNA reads TGTGCCAGCAGCGTGACAGGGGGCTATTACGAGCAGTACTTC. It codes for CASSVTGGYYEQYF.

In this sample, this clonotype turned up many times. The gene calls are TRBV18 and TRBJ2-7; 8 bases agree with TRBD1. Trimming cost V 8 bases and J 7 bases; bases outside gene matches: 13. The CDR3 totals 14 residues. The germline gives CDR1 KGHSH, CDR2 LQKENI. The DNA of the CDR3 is TGTGCCAGCACTACCGGGACAGGATCCGGGGAGCAGTACTTC. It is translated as CASTTGTGSGEQYF.

The CDR3 DNA follows: TGTGCCAGCAGCGGCACGGGTCTATCGGGGCAGTACTTC. This encodes CASSGTGLSGQYF. V is TRBV7-8 and J is TRBJ2-7; no reliable D call. V lost 5 bases, J lost 9 bases, and 17 bases lay in between. This CDR3 comprises 13 residues. Germline CDR1 is SGHVS and CDR2 is FQNEAQ. The full variable domain, rest sourced from reference TRBV7-8 and TRBJ2-7, is GAGVSQSPRYKVAKRGQDVALRCDPISGHVSLFWYQQALGQGPEFLTYFQNEAQLDKSGLPSDRFFAERPEGSVSTLKIQRTQQEDSAVYLCASSGTGLSGQYFGPGTRLTVT.

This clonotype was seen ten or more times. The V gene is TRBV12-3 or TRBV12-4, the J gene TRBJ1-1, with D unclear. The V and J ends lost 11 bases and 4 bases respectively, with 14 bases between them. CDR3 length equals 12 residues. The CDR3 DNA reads TGTGCCTCCAACATCGGGCCCACTGAAGCTTTCTTT. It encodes CASNIGPTEAFF.

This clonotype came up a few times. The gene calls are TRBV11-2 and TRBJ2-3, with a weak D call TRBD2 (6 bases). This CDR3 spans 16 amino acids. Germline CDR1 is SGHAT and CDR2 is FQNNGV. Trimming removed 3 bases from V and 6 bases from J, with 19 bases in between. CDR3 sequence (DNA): TGTGCCAGCAGCTTTGGGTCGGGAGCGCCCCCCGATACGCAGTATTTT. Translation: CASSFGSGAPPDTQYF.